Below are 4 T cell receptor beta chains sequenced from a single sample in a study of cytomegalovirus exposure and HLA in healthy donors (TCRdb year 2017). The receptor library was made with the immunoSEQ multiplex PCR assay. A mixture of 60 forward primers for TCR Vbeta segments and 13 reverse primers for TCR Jbeta segments was used in the multiplex PCR. TCRdb re-hosts the immuneACCESS table, in-frame sequences only. Its copies lack some clones; in the studies checked, an unresolved V gene accounts for under half of them, and the cause for the rest is not known. This sample is represented by under 140,000 clones; approximately 79% of them were singletons. Of the sample, 6.2% falls within the top ten clones. Sequencing input: PBMCs. Receptors originate from a young man in good health and CMV-seropositive.

This clone was found a few times. The genes are TRBV21-1 and TRBJ2-7; the table's D call, TRBD2, was not checked against the DNA. TRBV21-1 is reported as a pseudogene. The CDR3 covers 12 residues. CDR3 sequence reads: CASSVLGGEQYF. CDR3 DNA sequence: TGTGCCAGCAGCGTACTGGGGGGCGAGCAGTACTTC.

The rearrangement links TRBV30 to TRBJ2-7, with 8 nucleotides matching TRBD1. There are 15 residues in the CDR3. Trimming at V came to 3 bases and at J to 5 bases, leaving 12 bases not matched to a gene. Germline assignment: CDR1 GTSNPN and CDR2 SVGIG (reference sequence). The CDR3 bases are TGTGCCTGGAGCGCCCCGGGACAGGTACTAGACGAGCAGTACTTC. Translated, it gives CAWSAPGQVLDEQYF.

This sequence joins TRBV13 and TRBJ1-2; TRBD1 might be the D (6 bases). This CDR3 region has 13 residues. CDR1 and CDR2 (germline): PRHDT, FYEKMQ (reference sequence). Trimming stripped 8 bases from V and 5 bases from J, with 15 bases between. CDR3 sequence: CASRKQGRYGYTF. The CDR3 nucleotides are TGTGCCAGCCGAAAACAGGGCAGGTATGGCTACACCTTC.

The chain links TRBV5-6 to TRBJ2-5, with 8 bases that match TRBD1. The CDR3 runs 15 residues. J gave up 4 bases and V 1 base, and 6 bases lay outside the gene matches. Germline loops: CDR1 SGHDT, CDR2 YYEEEE. The CDR3 bases are TGTGCCAGCAGCTTGCGGACAGGGTACCCAGAGACCCAGTACTTC. Encoded protein: CASSLRTGYPETQYF.